The T cell receptor (beta chain) described here comes from a study of blood T cells in healthy people across ages (dated by TCRdb to about 2015). About the study as a whole: In model experiments, template switching captured roughly one uniquely barcoded TCR beta cDNA molecule for every two T cells. Age-related changes in TCR beta repertoire diversity were measured in the study by deep sequencing normalized with unique cDNA molecular identifiers. Four age groups were formed from the donors: young (average approximately 16 years), middle-aged (approximately 40), aged (about 68) and long-lived (about 75). Donors of different ages were randomly distributed across sequencing lanes to avoid experimental bias. The study analyzed two additional independent replicas of 1 million unique cDNA reads from the same blood draw for two donors, one aged 18 to 30 and one aged 80 or older.

Details on this clonotype: No cognate antigen has been identified for it. No base quality values were provided; no much bigger clone lies one nucleotide off.

The research as a whole found: Total diversity estimates from one million sequenced T cells were considered lower bounds and underestimates. As age increased, observed TCR beta diversity per million T cells dropped in a roughly linear way, and a significant reduction was already evident by age approximately 40. Compared with the aged group, more naive CD4+ T cells, fewer expanded clones and increased TCR diversity were shown by the long-lived group, suggesting age selection. Because profiling used bulk unsorted PBMCs, naive and antigen-experienced compartments could not be compared conclusively. A strong correlation was found between observed TCR beta diversity and the percentage of naive T cells measured by flow cytometry. Because the CMV infection status of the donors was unknown, age-related changes in expanded clonotypes may potentially have been confounded.

The germline V gene supplies CDR1 MNHEY and CDR2 SVGAGI. The junction carries 17 bases between V and J, which are trimmed by 7 bases and 5 bases respectively. The CDR3 holds 14 amino acids from the cysteine to the phenylalanine. The entry retains the CDR3 DNA only, 42 bases that are in frame from base 1. The donors were 40 or so Caucasian individuals from Russia, aged about 6 to 100 years, who were systemically healthy. Ten milliliters of peripheral blood were drawn from each donor into EDTA-treated Vacutainer tubes. Ficoll-Paque density-gradient centrifugation was used to isolate PBMCs, with at least 7 million per sample. Total RNA, at least 6 micrograms per sample, was extracted from PBMCs with Trizol reagent. For every donor, an aliquot of PBMCs went through flow cytometry to measure the percentages of naive CD45RAhigh/CD27high T cells. Library preparation was by 5' RACE. The sequencer was an Illumina HiSeq 2500. A second PCR of roughly 7 to 12 cycles was run with a J-beta primer mix and a sample-barcoded 5' primer. A unique molecular identifier was introduced onto each TCR beta cDNA molecule by a template-switch 5' adaptor carrying 12 random nucleotides. At least 3 million CDR3-containing paired-end reads were obtained from each sample. First-strand cDNA synthesis was performed from all RNA using the Mint cDNA synthesis kit, with priming by a TRBC-specific oligonucleotide. Following uracil-DNA glycosylase treatment, all cDNA underwent a first 18-cycle PCR with the universal primers M1SS and BC2_uni_R. In the authors' own workflow: For normalization, 1 million high-quality reads, each with a distinct molecular identifier, were randomly selected from each sample. Instead of being binned into consensus sequences, reads that shared molecular identifiers were thrown out. CDR3 identification, clonotype clustering and error correction used MiTCR with a Q25 quality threshold and the strictest error-elimination algorithm. A nonparametric unseen species model with Euler transformation was used to estimate lower-bound total TCR beta diversity. Using fastp trimming at Q25 and MiXCR clonotype assembly, TCRdb reanalyzed the public sequencing data and kept in-frame beta chains. Rows are combined by CDR3 protein, so each entry shows the most common genes and DNA. None of the V and J calls come from the authors' own analysis; TCRdb made them. For this sample there are 600,000 to 1,000,000 distinct CDR3 sequences; roughly 64% appear just once. The ten largest clonotypes hold 22% of the sample.

The sequence is built from TRBV6-5 and TRBJ2-5, and TRBD2 may be the D gene, going by 7 matching bases. The sequencing input was blood. The TCR sequence derives from a man aged 30 to 39 in good health. The CDR3 protein is CASKLGGASETQYF. Read as DNA, the sequence is TGTGCCAGCAAGTTGGGGGGGGCCTCTGAGACCCAGTACTTC.